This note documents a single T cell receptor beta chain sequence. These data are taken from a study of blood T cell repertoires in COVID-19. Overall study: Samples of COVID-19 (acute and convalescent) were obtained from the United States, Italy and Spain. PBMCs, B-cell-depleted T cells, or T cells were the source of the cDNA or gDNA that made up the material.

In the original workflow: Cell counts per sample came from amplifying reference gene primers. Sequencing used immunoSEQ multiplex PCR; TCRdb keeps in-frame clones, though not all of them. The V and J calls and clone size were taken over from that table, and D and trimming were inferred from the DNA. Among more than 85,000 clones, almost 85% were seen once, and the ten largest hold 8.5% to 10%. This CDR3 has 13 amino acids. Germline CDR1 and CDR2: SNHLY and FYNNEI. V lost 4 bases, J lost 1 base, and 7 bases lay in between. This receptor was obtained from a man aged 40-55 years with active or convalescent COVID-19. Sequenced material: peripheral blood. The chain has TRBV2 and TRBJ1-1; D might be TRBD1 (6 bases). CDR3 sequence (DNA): TGTGCCAGCAGTGCACAGGGGAACACTGAAGCTTTCTTT. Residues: CASSAQGNTEAFF. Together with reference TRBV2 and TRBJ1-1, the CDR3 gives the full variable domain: EPEVTQTPSHQVTQMGQEVILRCVPISNHLYFYWYRQILGQKVEFLVSFYNNEISEKSEIFDDQFSVERPDGSNFTLKIRSTKLEDSAMYFCASSAQGNTEAFFGQGTRLTVV.